This T cell receptor (beta chain) was recorded in a study of CD8 T cells in Susac syndrome. Study findings and constraints: The study's TCR sequencing and HLA analysis covered a relatively small number of individuals, and the study acknowledged this.

RNA totalling about 0.45 to 1 ug underwent reverse transcription with random hexamers. Multiplex immunoSEQ PCR targeted 54 Vbeta and 13 Jbeta TCR beta segments. TCRdb re-analysed the immunoSEQ multiplex PCR reads in MiXCR, keeping a single row per CDR3 protein. Of about 150,000 distinct CDR3 sequences listed, about 94% are singletons. In blood CD8+ and CD4+ T cells, TCR beta underwent sequencing. The TEMRA cells underwent FACS enrichment, while the CD8+ and CD4+ T cells underwent negative isolation. Trimming removed 5 bases from V and 5 bases from J; junction bases left unmatched: 5. CDR1 SEHNR and CDR2 FQNEAQ come from the germline V gene (reference sequence). The CDR3 consists of 13 residues. Details on this clonotype: What it recognizes is unknown.

This clonotype was obtained from a human donor with multiple sclerosis. The chain couples TRBV7-9 to TRBJ1-2; TRBD1 matches 7 bases. Sequencing input: CD8+ T cells from PBMCs. CDR3 region: CASSPDRIYGYTF. In DNA, the CDR3 is TGTGCCAGCAGCCCGGACAGGATATATGGCTACACCTTC.